The source of this TCR beta chain is a study of blood T cells in healthy people across ages. Looking at the study overall: T cells yielded about one barcoded beta molecule per two cells through template switching.

Combining a sample-barcoded 5' primer with a J-beta primer mix, a second PCR ran for about 7 to 12 cycles. TCRdb reprocessed the 5' RACE reads with MiXCR, giving one entry per CDR3 protein. In the table there are 1.5 million or so distinct CDR3 sequences, roughly 45% of which are singletons. Healthy Caucasian individuals from Russia aged about 6 to 90 were enrolled as donors. This CDR3 has 15 amino acids. V lost 1 base, J lost 7 bases, and 14 bases lay in between. Per the germline V gene, CDR1 is SGHTA and CDR2 is FQGNSA. Sequencing was carried out using blood. The TCR was taken from a woman aged 18-29 years in good health. The J gene is TRBJ1-5, the V gene TRBV7-2; tentative D call: TRBD1 (5 bases). Written as DNA, the CDR3 is TGTGCCAGCAGCTTAGGAGACAGTCTAAGACAGCCCCAGCATTTT. Encoded protein: CASSLGDSLRQPQHF. Full variable domain (remainder filled in from reference TRBV7-2 and TRBJ1-5): GAGVSQSPSNKVTEKGKDVELRCDPISGHTALYWYRQSLGQGLEFLIYFQGNSAPDKSGLPSDRFSAERTGGSVSTLTIQRTQQEDSAVYLCASSLGDSLRQPQHFGDGTRLSIL.